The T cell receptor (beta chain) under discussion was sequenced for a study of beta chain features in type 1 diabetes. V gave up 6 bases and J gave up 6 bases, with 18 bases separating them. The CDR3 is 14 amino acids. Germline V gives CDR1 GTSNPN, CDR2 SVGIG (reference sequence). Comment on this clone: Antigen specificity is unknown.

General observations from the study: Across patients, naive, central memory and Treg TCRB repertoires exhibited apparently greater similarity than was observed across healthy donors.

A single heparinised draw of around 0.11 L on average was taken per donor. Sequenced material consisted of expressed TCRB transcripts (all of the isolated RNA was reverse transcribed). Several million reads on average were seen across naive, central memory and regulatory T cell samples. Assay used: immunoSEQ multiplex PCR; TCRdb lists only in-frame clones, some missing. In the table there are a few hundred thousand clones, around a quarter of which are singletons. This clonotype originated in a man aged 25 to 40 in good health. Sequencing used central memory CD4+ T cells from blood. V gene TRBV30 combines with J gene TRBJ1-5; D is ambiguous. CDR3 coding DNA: TGTGCCTGTTCTTATCCCGGGCTCGGTCAGCCCCAGCATTTT. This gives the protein CACSYPGLGQPQHF.